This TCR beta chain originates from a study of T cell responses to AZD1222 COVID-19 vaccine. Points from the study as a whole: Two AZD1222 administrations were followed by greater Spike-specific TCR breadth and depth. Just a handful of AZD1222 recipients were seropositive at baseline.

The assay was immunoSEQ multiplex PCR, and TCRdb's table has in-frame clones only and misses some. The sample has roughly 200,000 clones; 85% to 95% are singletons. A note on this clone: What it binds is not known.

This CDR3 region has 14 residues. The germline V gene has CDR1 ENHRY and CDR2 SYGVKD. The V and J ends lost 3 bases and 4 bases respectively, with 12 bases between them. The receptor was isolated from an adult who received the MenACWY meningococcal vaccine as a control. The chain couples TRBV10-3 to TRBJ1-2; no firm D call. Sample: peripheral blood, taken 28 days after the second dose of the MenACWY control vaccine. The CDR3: CAISEYDLSYGYTF. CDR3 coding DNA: TGTGCCATCAGTGAATACGACCTCTCCTATGGCTACACCTTC.